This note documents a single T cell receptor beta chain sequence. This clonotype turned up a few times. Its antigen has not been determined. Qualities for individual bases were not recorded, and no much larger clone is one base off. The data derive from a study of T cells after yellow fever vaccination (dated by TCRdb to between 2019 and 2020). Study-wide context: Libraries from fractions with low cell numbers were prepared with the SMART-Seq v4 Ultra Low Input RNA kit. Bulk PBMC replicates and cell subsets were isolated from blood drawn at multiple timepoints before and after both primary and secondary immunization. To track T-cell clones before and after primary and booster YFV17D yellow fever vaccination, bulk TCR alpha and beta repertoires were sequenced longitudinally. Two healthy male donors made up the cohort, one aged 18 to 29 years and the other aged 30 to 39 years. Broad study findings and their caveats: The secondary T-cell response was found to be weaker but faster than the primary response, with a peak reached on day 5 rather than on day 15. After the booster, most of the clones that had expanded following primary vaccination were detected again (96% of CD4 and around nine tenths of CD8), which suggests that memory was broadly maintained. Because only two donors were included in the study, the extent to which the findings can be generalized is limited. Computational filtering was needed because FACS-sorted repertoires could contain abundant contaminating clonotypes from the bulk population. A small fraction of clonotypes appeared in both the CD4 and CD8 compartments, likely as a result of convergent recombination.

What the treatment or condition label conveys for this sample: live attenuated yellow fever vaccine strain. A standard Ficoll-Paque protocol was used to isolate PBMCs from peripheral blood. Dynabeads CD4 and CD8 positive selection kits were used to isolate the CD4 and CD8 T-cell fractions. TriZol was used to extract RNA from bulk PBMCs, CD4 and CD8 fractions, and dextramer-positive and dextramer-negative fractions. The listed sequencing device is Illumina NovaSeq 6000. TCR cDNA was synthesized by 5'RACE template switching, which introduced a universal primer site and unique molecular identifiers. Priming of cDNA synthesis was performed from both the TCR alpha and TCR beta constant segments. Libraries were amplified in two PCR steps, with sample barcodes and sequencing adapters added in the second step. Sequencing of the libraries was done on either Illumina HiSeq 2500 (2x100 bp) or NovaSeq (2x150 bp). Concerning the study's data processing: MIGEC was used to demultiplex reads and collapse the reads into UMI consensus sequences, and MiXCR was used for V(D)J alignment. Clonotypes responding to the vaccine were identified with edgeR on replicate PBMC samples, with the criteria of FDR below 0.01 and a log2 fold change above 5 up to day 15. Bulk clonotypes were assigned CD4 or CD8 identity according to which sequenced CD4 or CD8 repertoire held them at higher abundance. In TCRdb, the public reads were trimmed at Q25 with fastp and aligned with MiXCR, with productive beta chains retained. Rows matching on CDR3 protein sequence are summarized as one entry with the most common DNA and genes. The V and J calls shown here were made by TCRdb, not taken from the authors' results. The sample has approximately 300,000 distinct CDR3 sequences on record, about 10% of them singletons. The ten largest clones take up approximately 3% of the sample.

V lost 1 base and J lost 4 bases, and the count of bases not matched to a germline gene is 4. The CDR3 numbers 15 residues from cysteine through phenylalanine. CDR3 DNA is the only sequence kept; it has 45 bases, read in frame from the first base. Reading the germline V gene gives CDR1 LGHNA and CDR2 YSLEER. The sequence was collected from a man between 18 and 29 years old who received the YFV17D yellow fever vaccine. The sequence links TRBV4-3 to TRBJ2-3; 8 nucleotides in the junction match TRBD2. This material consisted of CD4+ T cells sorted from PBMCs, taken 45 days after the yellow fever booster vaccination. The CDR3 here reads CASSQGASGPDTQYF. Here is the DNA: TGCGCCAGCAGCCAAGGTGCTAGCGGGCCAGATACGCAGTATTTT.